The 16 T cell receptor beta chains given below trace back to one sample, sequenced in a study of T cell repertoires in cytomegalovirus infection (dated by TCRdb to about 2019). For these receptors, no antigen is known. This sample was sequenced with an Illumina HiSeq 1500. Using fastp trimming at Q25 and MiXCR clonotype assembly, TCRdb reanalyzed the public sequencing data and kept in-frame beta chains. Every CDR3 protein is listed once, alongside the most common genes and DNA of its rows. This sample lists nearly 70,000 distinct CDR3 sequences; roughly 20% were detected once. The ten largest clones take up almost 80% of the sample. The sequenced sample was PBMCs, sequenced either directly or after in vitro stimulation (not recorded which). These receptors were obtained from a human donor in good health (CMV status not recorded). Some clones in this sample may be carry-over from other donors' samples.

This clonotype was seen a handful of times. V is TRBV11-2 and J is TRBJ2-1; 8 bases agree with TRBD2. The ends lost 1 base at V and 9 bases at J; junction bases unmatched: 11. CDR3 length equals 16 residues. Per the germline V gene, CDR1 is SGHAT and CDR2 is FQNNGV. CDR3 region: CASSLGVGRAGGEQFF. In DNA form, the CDR3 reads TGTGCCAGCAGCTTAGGTGTCGGGAGGGCCGGCGGTGAGCAGTTCTTC.

This chain uses TRBV6-1 with TRBJ2-1; D is uncertain. This CDR3 is 13 amino acids long. In germline, CDR1 is MNHNS, CDR2 SASEGT. V lost 5 bases, J lost 7 bases, and 12 bases lay in between. The DNA of the CDR3 is TGTGCCAGCAGTTCCACTCGACTGAATGAGCAGTTCTTC. This translates into CASSSTRLNEQFF.

This clonotype was detected ten times or more. The gene calls are TRBV12-3 or TRBV12-4 and TRBJ1-4; D is undetermined. This CDR3 spans 11 amino acids. The V end was cut by 4 bases, the J end by 10 bases, with 7 bases between. As DNA, the CDR3 is TGTGCCAGCAGTTCACAAGGAAAACTGTTTTTT. Its protein product is CASSSQGKLFF.

This clonotype occurred a few times. CDR3 residues: CASSQDSLTQYF. CDR3 in DNA: TGTGCCAGCAGCCAGGACTCCCTCACGCAGTATTTT. The chain has TRBV7-2 and TRBJ2-3; maybe TRBD2 (5 bases). The CDR3 contains 12 residues. Trimming removed 5 bases at V and 9 bases at J, with 12 bases between. The V gene's germline CDR1 is SGHTA and CDR2 FQGNSA. Full variable domain (outside the CDR3, taken from reference TRBV7-2 and TRBJ2-3): GAGVSQSPSNKVTEKGKDVELRCDPISGHTALYWYRQSLGQGLEFLIYFQGNSAPDKSGLPSDRFSAERTGGSVSTLTIQRTQQEDSAVYLCASSQDSLTQYFGPGTRLTVL.

This clonotype was counted a few times. The chain couples TRBV5-4 to TRBJ2-3, with TRBD2 matching 7 bases. V was pared by 2 bases and J by 4 bases, with 10 bases of the junction left unmatched. The CDR3 has 16 residues. Per germline, CDR1 SGHNT and CDR2 YYREEE (reference sequence). The CDR3 bases are TGTGCCAGCAGCTTACCCCATAGGCGGGAGCCAGATACGCAGTATTTT. It yields the protein CASSLPHRREPDTQYF.

The sample holds many counts of this clonotype. This chain joins TRBV7-8 and TRBJ1-5, with D unclear. The germline V gene encodes CDR1 SGHVS and CDR2 FQNEAQ. Deletions cut 2 bases from V and 1 base from J, with 12 bases between. The CDR3 contains 16 residues. CDR3 region: CASSLSASWSNQPQHF. CDR3 nucleotide sequence: TGTGCCAGCAGCTTAAGCGCGAGTTGGAGCAATCAGCCCCAGCATTTT.

The chain couples TRBV12-3 or TRBV12-4 to TRBJ2-1, with 14 bases matching TRBD2. The CDR3 runs to 15 residues. V lost 6 bases and J lost 6; bases outside the gene matches: 4. CDR3 DNA: TGTGCCAGCAGGGGAGGACTAGCGGGAGGCAATGAGCAGTTCTTC. Translating it yields CASRGGLAGGNEQFF.

The rearrangement links TRBV6-4 to TRBJ1-1; the D gene is possibly TRBD1 (5 bases). The CDR3 extends over 15 amino acids. The V end was cut by 6 bases, the J end by 3 bases, with 17 bases between. The germline V gene encodes CDR1 MRHNA and CDR2 SNTAGT. CDR3: CASREIHGGDTEAFF. The CDR3, as DNA: TGTGCCAGCAGGGAGATACACGGAGGGGACACTGAAGCTTTCTTT.

This clonotype was seen only a few times. V gene TRBV5-1 combines with J gene TRBJ2-7; possible D gene TRBD2, 7 bases. The CDR3 runs to 18 residues. CDR1 is SGHRS, CDR2 YFSETQ, per germline. Between the trimmed V and J ends, which lost 4 bases and 2 bases, there was a span of 25 bases. The CDR3 bases are TGCGCCAGCAGCCTGTGGGGAGGGGGGGCTAGCGGAACCTACGAGCAGTACTTC. Translated: CASSLWGGGASGTYEQYF.

This clonotype was detected a few times. The chain uses TRBV11-2 and TRBJ1-2; no clear D gene. V was cut by 2 bases and J by 0 bases, with 4 bases left in between. The CDR3 runs 13 residues. Germline V gives CDR1 SGHAT, CDR2 FQNNGV. CDR3 sequence reads: CASSLNANYGYTF. The DNA for the CDR3 is TGTGCCAGCAGCTTAAATGCTAACTATGGCTACACCTTC.

The chain joins TRBV20-1 to TRBJ2-1; D perhaps matches TRBD2 (5 bases). The V and J ends lost 8 bases and 6 bases respectively, with 17 bases between them. This CDR3 spans 13 amino acids. CDR1 and CDR2 from the germline V gene are DFQATT and SNEGSKA (reference sequence). This CDR3 reads CSPKISVGNEQFF. The CDR3 coding sequence is TGCAGTCCCAAGATTAGCGTCGGCAATGAGCAGTTCTTC.

V and J are TRBV6-2 or TRBV6-3 and TRBJ2-7; no reliable D call. Germline V gene lookup returns CDR1 MNHEY and CDR2 SVGEGT. V lost 2 bases and J lost 0, with 8 bases in between. The CDR3 totals 14 residues. As DNA, the CDR3 is TGTGCCAGCAGTTACGGTCCATACTCCTACGAGCAGTACTTC. Amino acids: CASSYGPYSYEQYF.

In DNA, the CDR3 is TGTGCCAGCAGGAAGGGGTCAGTAGCGAAAGACTCCTACGAGCAGTACGTC. Translating it yields CASRKGSVAKDSYEQYV. This rearrangement joins TRBV7-9 to TRBJ2-7; D tentatively fits TRBD1 or TRBD2 (5 bases each). The CDR3 runs to 17 residues. Germline loops: CDR1 SEHNR, CDR2 FQNEAQ (reference sequence). Trimming removed 6 bases at V and 0 bases at J, with 21 bases between.

This clonotype was found many times. The chain has TRBV7-6 and TRBJ2-7; D perhaps matches TRBD2 (6 bases). Germline assignment: CDR1 SGHVS and CDR2 FNYEAQ. This CDR3 contains 15 residues. V was trimmed by 3 bases and J by 3 bases, leaving 15 bases between them. The DNA of the CDR3 is TGTGCCAGCAGCTTGGAGGGAGGCCTCTTCTACGAGCAGTACTTC. Protein sequence: CASSLEGGLFYEQYF. The full variable domain, with the rest looked up from reference TRBV7-6 and TRBJ2-7, is GAGVSQSPRYKVTKRGQDVALRCDPISGHVSLYWYRQALGQGPEFLTYFNYEAQQDKSGLPNDRFSAERPEGSISTLTIQRTEQRDSAMYRCASSLEGGLFYEQYFGPGTRLTVT.

This chain joins TRBV20-1 and TRBJ1-2, with 7 nucleotides matching TRBD1. Germline V gene data show CDR1 as DFQATT and CDR2 as SNEGSKA (reference sequence). This CDR3 is 13 amino acids long. Trimming cost V 7 bases and J 8 bases; bases outside gene matches: 13. CDR3 in amino acids: CSVPRQGRSGYTF. Written as DNA, the CDR3 is TGCAGTGTCCCTAGACAGGGTCGAAGCGGCTACACCTTC.

The chain employs TRBV4-3 and TRBJ2-3; 7 bases map to TRBD2. Germline V gene data show CDR1 as LGHNA and CDR2 as YSLEER. The J segment lost 0 bases and the V segment lost 0 bases, leaving 3 bases of the junction unmatched. CDR3 length equals 16 residues. The CDR3 bases are TGCGCCAGCAGCCAAGATCCAGCGGGGAGCACAGATACGCAGTATTTT. It specifies CASSQDPAGSTDTQYF.